These T cell receptor beta chains were read from a single sample in a study of a mutant IDH1 vaccine in newly diagnosed glioma. TCRdb's copy holds only in-frame clones and misses some; the assay was immunoSEQ multiplex PCR. This table has around 50,000 clones, about four fifths appearing once. No antigens are known for them. Sequenced here: PBMCs, sampled from a glioma patient whose treatment included an IDH1 peptide vaccine. The origin of the receptors is a woman aged 30 to 39 with glioma. Some clones in this sample may be carry-over from other donors' samples. The CDR3 runs from the conserved cysteine through the conserved F or W. The order of the fields is D gene, J gene, V gene, CDR3 length, clone size, CDR3 protein, CDR3 DNA. A D gene is named only where the DNA matches it firmly. Not every row has a clone size; where given, it reads once, few, many or a size class.

d_call: TRBD2
j_call: TRBJ2-1
v_call: TRBV4-1
cdr3_length: 15
clone_size: NA
cdr3_aa: CASSSEREGPVEQFF
cdr3_nt: TGCGCCAGCAGCTCGGAGCGGGAGGGCCCCGTTGAGCAGTTCTTC

d_call: NA
j_call: TRBJ1-4
v_call: TRBV6-8
cdr3_length: 18
clone_size: NA
cdr3_aa: CARREPGTLFTTNEKLFF
cdr3_nt: TGTGCCAGAAGGGAACCGGGAACTCTCTTCACAACTAATGAAAAACTGTTTTTT

d_call: NA
j_call: TRBJ1-1
v_call: TRBV27
cdr3_length: 14
clone_size: NA
cdr3_aa: CASSLAQGNSEAFF
cdr3_nt: TGTGCCAGCAGCCTCGCCCAGGGAAACTCTGAAGCTTTCTTT

d_call: TRBD1
j_call: TRBJ1-1
v_call: TRBV9
cdr3_length: 16
clone_size: NA
cdr3_aa: CASSTQDRGPNTEAFF
cdr3_nt: TGTGCCAGCAGCACTCAGGACAGGGGGCCGAACACTGAAGCTTTCTTT

d_call: TRBD1
j_call: TRBJ1-1
v_call: TRBV11-2
cdr3_length: 19
clone_size: NA
cdr3_aa: CASSLDPHPGTAMNTEAFF
cdr3_nt: TGTGCCAGCAGCTTAGACCCCCACCCCGGGACAGCTATGAACACTGAAGCTTTCTTT

d_call: NA
j_call: TRBJ1-2
v_call: TRBV6-5
cdr3_length: 12
clone_size: NA
cdr3_aa: CASRGDLYGYTF
cdr3_nt: TGTGCCAGCAGAGGGGACCTCTATGGCTACACCTTC

d_call: TRBD1
j_call: TRBJ1-1
v_call: TRBV5-6
cdr3_length: 13
clone_size: NA
cdr3_aa: CASSTWGQGEAFF
cdr3_nt: TGTGCCAGCAGCACCTGGGGACAGGGTGAAGCTTTCTTT

d_call: NA
j_call: TRBJ2-7
v_call: TRBV11-3
cdr3_length: 16
clone_size: NA
cdr3_aa: CASSLDPGQYRYEQYF
cdr3_nt: TGTGCCAGCAGCTTAGACCCTGGACAGTATCGCTACGAGCAGTACTTC

d_call: NA
j_call: TRBJ2-3
v_call: TRBV4-1
cdr3_length: 18
clone_size: NA
cdr3_aa: CASSQDGPVQGGRDTQYF
cdr3_nt: TGCGCCAGCAGCCAAGATGGTCCGGTACAGGGCGGCAGGGATACGCAGTATTTT

d_call: TRBD1
j_call: TRBJ1-2
v_call: TRBV25-1
cdr3_length: 14
clone_size: NA
cdr3_aa: CASRETTGVGGYTF
cdr3_nt: TGTGCCAGCCGGGAAACGACAGGGGTGGGGGGCTACACCTTC

d_call: TRBD2
j_call: TRBJ2-1
v_call: TRBV6-6
cdr3_length: 16
clone_size: once
cdr3_aa: CASSYAIAGGTNEQFF
cdr3_nt: TGTGCCAGCAGTTACGCTATAGCGGGAGGGACTAATGAGCAGTTCTTC